This T cell receptor (beta chain) stems from a study of T cell clonotyping in hematopoietic cell transplantation. General study findings and limits: CD4 and CD8 repertoire contributions could not be separated without sorting. After transplant, recipient diversity fell while pathologically expanded clonotypes grew through day 180.

Time point: recipient sample about 28 days before transplant, after cytoreduction. V dropped 6 bases and J dropped 9 bases, with 11 bases sitting between them. Per the germline V gene, CDR1 is SNHLY and CDR2 is FYNNEI. CDR3 length: 12 amino acids. Concerning this clone itself: What it binds is not known.

Some clones are missing from TCRdb's copy, which holds only in-frame ones; the method was immunoSEQ multiplex PCR. This sample has tens of thousands of clones; 90% to 97% occur once, and the top ten carry around 1.7%. The clonotype was recovered from a woman between 45 and 65 years old with acute myeloid leukemia. Some clones in this sample may be carry-over from other donors' samples. The chain links TRBV2 to TRBJ1-4; a possible D gene is TRBD1 (6 bases). The sample was peripheral blood mononuclear cells, taken before stem cell transplant. CDR3 residues: CASREDSQKLFF. Here the CDR3 DNA reads TGTGCCAGCAGGGAGGACAGTCAAAAACTGTTTTTT.